This section outlines one T cell receptor beta chain sequence together with its context. What antigen it recognizes has not been identified. Base qualities are not at hand, and no much larger clone is one base apart. This entry is derived from a study of cytomegalovirus exposure and HLA in healthy donors (dated by TCRdb to 2015 to 2018). Background on the whole study: An earlier analysis of some 600 of the donors reported roughly 300 Gb of sequence data and 117 million unique TCR beta sequences obtained from around 170 million T cells. An early release that covered about 600 HLA-typed donors contained 300 to 350 gigabases of sequencing data and 75 million to 100 million unique TCR sequences. Of the 398 genotyped donors, more than 75% were placed in the genetic ancestry cluster associated with self-reported Caucasian donors. The study was designed to test whether signatures of past pathogen exposure could be identified by cataloging public T cell receptors. Using immunosequencing, the study profiled T cell repertoires from about 610 subjects and related those repertoires to cytomegalovirus serostatus. In addition to the first cohort of 666 subjects, a separate validation cohort of 120 different subjects was used. To predict cytomegalovirus infection status, the study combined high-throughput TCR immunosequencing, statistical association of individual TCRs with disease status, and machine learning. In a later analysis, previously published TCR beta repertoires from roughly 710 donors were re-analyzed and high-resolution HLA genotyping was added so that TCR occurrence patterns could be studied. Rather than using new phenotypic data, the later analysis identified candidate immune exposures from TCR beta sequences and from how often those sequences occurred across donors. An earlier analysis of approximately 640 of the donors applied high-throughput TCR beta sequencing to assess whether each TCR beta V gene segment acted as functional or pseudogenic. Donor age, sex, ethnicity and CMV serostatus were compiled together with the repertoire data. In a later genetic analysis, genome-wide SNP genotypes for about 55% of the roughly 700 donors were used, and that subset was treated as a discovery cohort. Every discovery cohort repertoire had been produced on one sequencing platform. Class I and class II HLA loci were covered by the typing at four-digit resolution. Typing coverage varied by locus: roughly 629-630 donors for A, B, C, DRB1 and DQB1; around 560 for DQA1; around 610 for DPA1; more than 450 for DPB1. Four or five DR-DQ haplotypes were handled as single units for association and clustering, since linkage in the cohort was strong. Across roughly 420 genotyped donors of the cohort, an average of approximately 240,000 unique TCR beta nucleotide sequences per donor were sequenced, and approximately 17% of those sequences were non-productive. Findings and caveats that apply to the study as a whole: A group of highly shared sequence variants was considered likely to be a technical artifact of the sequencing pipeline. It was suggested by the authors that the approach could potentially be generalized to other disease states and immunological phenotypes. An association between a missense DCLRE1C variant and V-gene and J-gene trimming of TCR beta chains was found in a later genetic analysis and replicated in an independent cohort. This cohort had only TCR beta chains sequenced, and the lack of alpha or paired-chain data limited which features could be detected. Most TCR sequences were observed very rarely across donors, whereas some public TCRs were present in many individuals. Because HLA typing was missing for some donors at each locus, association tests included only the typed subset. A further reported finding was that TCR beta sequences accurately predicted the HLA-A and HLA-B alleles for most subjects in the first cohort. Because counts were too low, seventeen rarely observed V segments, including chromosome 9 orphons, were excluded from the earlier analysis of 500 to 700 of the donors. The presence/absence analyses assumed that sequencing depth was roughly uniform across donors, and that assumption may not be true. Immune exposure information for the cohort was limited to CMV serostatus. Several of the top co-occurrence clusters appeared to be linked to parvovirus B19, influenza, CMV and Epstein-Barr virus, according to a later analysis. Some IMGT-functional V segments, including TRBV6-2 and TRBV6-3, could not be told apart with the 87-base-pair reads, so those segments were excluded. In a later analysis, HLA-associated TCR beta chains showed more clonal expansion and lower generation probabilities than non-associated chains that were equally common. Most CMV-associated TCR beta chains appeared to be HLA-restricted in a later analysis, and the HLA associations seemed to be driven largely by CMV exposure. Cytomegalovirus status was reported to be diagnosed by the classifier with high specificity and sensitivity in both the original and validation cohorts. In a later analysis, the rate of TCR association differed among HLA loci, with DRB1 alleles having the most associated TCRs and HLA-C alleles having the fewest. A later genetic analysis reported fewer N-insertions in productive TCRs among donors in an Asian-associated ancestry cluster than the roughly 700-donor mean. In vitro tests confirmed that a few of the cytomegalovirus-associated TCR beta chains recognize cytomegalovirus antigens. Broadly in line with IMGT annotations, most TCR beta V segments showed up in productive rearrangements about 90% or about 30% of the time in an earlier analysis of several hundred of the donors. Correlated functional status among segregating V segments might reflect linkage disequilibrium, but an unknown experimental factor could not be ruled out. The study gave a list of 150 to 200 TCR beta chains associated with cytomegalovirus. When HLA alleles, especially DR and DQ, strongly co-occurred, attributing TCR associations to individual alleles was difficult. In a later analysis, 16,951 TCR beta sequences were associated with specific HLA alleles at a false discovery rate of 0.05.

V and J are trimmed by 5 bases and 4 bases, and the gene matches miss 8 bases of the junction. Inclusive of the bounding cysteine and phenylalanine, the CDR3 is 14 residues long. The kept DNA is CDR3 alone, 42 bases in frame from the first base. For CDR1 and CDR2, the germline V gene (reference sequence) lists SEHNR and FQNEAQ. The cohort comprised 710 or so healthy bone marrow donors. At the time of sampling, every cohort member was nominally healthy, though immune exposures that went unrecorded were likely present. The donor tested CMV seropositive, placing the donor among the 289 seropositive members of the cohort. Every donor gave a peripheral blood sample, and the peripheral blood mononuclear cells from that sample were used for TCR beta sequencing. The Qiagen DNeasy Blood Extraction Kit was used to extract genomic DNA from the blood cell samples. To prepare the library, the immunoSEQ multiplex PCR assay was applied. A mixture of 60 forward primers for TCR Vbeta segments and 13 reverse primers for TCR Jbeta segments was used in the multiplex PCR. Amplification of the CDR3 region of rearranged TCR beta genes was performed with a multiplex PCR assay on genomic DNA. The Illumina HiSeq System was used to sequence the amplified TCR beta libraries as 87-base-pair reads. On the study's bioinformatics: A later analysis tallied tens of millions of unique TCR beta chains across the 700 or so repertoires, and around 10 million of those chains were shared by two or more donors. To remove PCR and sequencing errors, raw reads were error-corrected and collapsed into unique sequences using a nearest-neighbor algorithm that merged closely related sequences. Alignment of CDR3 sequences to IMGT reference sequences was used to assign V, D and J gene segments. For a sequence to be retained, a match of at least six nucleotides to both a V gene segment and a J gene segment was required. A rearrangement counted as productive if the CDR3 had no stop codons and remained in frame with V and J, and every other rearrangement counted as non-productive. Following IMGT convention, CDR3 was defined as the stretch from the second conserved V-encoded cysteine up to the conserved J-encoded phenylalanine. Sequences without an unambiguous match to a single V gene segment were excluded from the earlier analysis of a few hundred of the donors. An earlier analysis of some 500 of the donors classified V segments as functional when productive rearrangements were above 56.7% and as segregating when the standard deviation between donors was above 5%. A statistical classification framework was built for diagnosing cytomegalovirus status from the catalog of TCR beta chain sequences. In a later analysis, TCR nucleotide sequences were compared against IMGT/GENE-DB human TR gene sequences so that V and J genes could be assigned. Using the TCRdist pipeline, a later analysis assigned CDR3 sequences along with most-parsimonious VDJ recombination scenarios. In a later analysis, every TCR beta chain was defined by the combination of its CDR3 amino acid sequence and its V-gene family, and reads without a unique V-gene family were dropped. To address suspected cross-contamination and a sequencing artifact, a later analysis removed a few hundred highly shared, low-generation-probability nucleotide sequences. In a later analysis, a clonal expansion index was calculated for each public chain from normalized within-repertoire ranks of inferred template counts. A later analysis computed generation probabilities with a VDJ recombination model fitted to out-of-frame rearrangements, and checked the results against IGoR. In a later analysis, TCR-TCR, TCR-HLA and TCR-CMV co-occurrence was scored with hypergeometric tests, and a repertoire-size bias correction was applied to TCR pairs. In a later analysis, false discovery rates were estimated by permuting HLA or CMV assignments 20 times. A later analysis grouped co-occurring TCRs with DBSCAN, adding TCRdist sequence similarity when clustering within HLA-allele-positive subsets. Co-occurrence clustering excluded repertoires with fewer than 30,000 or more than 120,000 public chains, plus five with anomalous nucleotide sharing. Not all clones reach the TCRdb copy of this immuneACCESS table, which keeps in-frame sequences only. Checked studies attribute under half of the gap to unresolved V genes and leave the rest unexplained. The DNA was the basis for D and trimming; V, J and clone size are from that table. This sample is represented by 250,000 to 350,000 clones; 86% of them were singletons. The ten largest clones add up to roughly 4% of the sample.

The sequence came from a man aged 40-50 years in good health and CMV-seropositive. The chain is assembled from TRBV7-9 and TRBJ2-7; a stretch of 7 junction bases matches TRBD1. Sequencing input: PBMCs. DNA sequence: TGTGCCAGCAGCCCGGCGACAGGGACGTACGAGCAGTACTTC. Its amino acids are CASSPATGTYEQYF. Where the CDR3 stops, the reference TRBV7-9 and TRBJ2-7 genes take over; the full variable domain is DTGVSQNPRHKITKRGQNVTFRCDPISEHNRLYWYRQTLGQGPEFLTYFQNEAQLEKSRLLSDRFSAERPKGSFSTLEIQRTEQGDSAMYLCASSPATGTYEQYFGPGTRLTVT.